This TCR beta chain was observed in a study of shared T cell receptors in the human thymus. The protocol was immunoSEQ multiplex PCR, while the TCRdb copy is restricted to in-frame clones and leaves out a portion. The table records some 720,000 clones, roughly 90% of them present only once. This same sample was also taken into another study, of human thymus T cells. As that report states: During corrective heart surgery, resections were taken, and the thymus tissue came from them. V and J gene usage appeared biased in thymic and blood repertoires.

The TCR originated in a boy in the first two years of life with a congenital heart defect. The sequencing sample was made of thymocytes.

This CDR3 reads CASSFRTGGGEQYF. CDR3 nucleotide sequence: TGTGCCAGCAGTTTTCGGACAGGGGGCGGCGAGCAGTACTTC. The V and J genes are TRBV27 and TRBJ2-7; 11 bases agree with TRBD1. From germline, CDR1 is MNHEY and CDR2 SMNVEV (reference sequence). V lost 3 bases to trimming and J lost 6 bases; unmatched junction nucleotides: 4. The CDR3 has 14 residues.